This T cell receptor (beta chain) was found in a study of vaccination effects on CD4 cells after COVID-19. Sequencing was performed with immunoSEQ multiplex PCR; in TCRdb, only in-frame clones are kept and a portion is missing. This table holds fewer than 90,000 clones, around 77% found once. With respect to this clone: Its specificity is not known.

General observations from the study: Few convalescent patients and no early post-infection timepoints were included in the study. At late timepoints after vaccination, vaccine- and infection-induced clones shrank markedly.

Trimming took 7 bases from V and 6 from J, leaving 15 bases between them. Germline V gene sequence: CDR1 LNHDA, CDR2 SQIVND (reference sequence). This CDR3 has 13 residues. Viral peptide pool expansion of antigen-specific CD4+ T cells preceded sequencing in the ViraFEST assay. Culture proceeded for nine to ten days, and CD4+ T cells were then isolated. Either the mRNA-1273 or the BNT162b2 vaccine was given to participants as two doses. It was with around 10 IU/ml IL-2 and about 9.2 ug/ml peptides that 1.5 million to 2.5 million PBMC per well were cultured. Cultures received IL-2 medium that replaced half the medium on days 3 and 7.

The specimen comprised CD4+ T cells from PBMCs cultured with HCoV-OC43 spike peptides, sampled after COVID-19 vaccination. Documented subset: HCoV-OC43 spike overlapping peptide pool stimulation. This receptor was obtained from a human donor who received a COVID-19 vaccine. The chain links TRBV19 to TRBJ1-1; the D gene is possibly TRBD1 (5 bases). The CDR3 nucleotides are TGTGCCAGTATTATGGGACCGGGCGCTGAAGCTTTCTTT. This encodes CASIMGPGAEAFF.